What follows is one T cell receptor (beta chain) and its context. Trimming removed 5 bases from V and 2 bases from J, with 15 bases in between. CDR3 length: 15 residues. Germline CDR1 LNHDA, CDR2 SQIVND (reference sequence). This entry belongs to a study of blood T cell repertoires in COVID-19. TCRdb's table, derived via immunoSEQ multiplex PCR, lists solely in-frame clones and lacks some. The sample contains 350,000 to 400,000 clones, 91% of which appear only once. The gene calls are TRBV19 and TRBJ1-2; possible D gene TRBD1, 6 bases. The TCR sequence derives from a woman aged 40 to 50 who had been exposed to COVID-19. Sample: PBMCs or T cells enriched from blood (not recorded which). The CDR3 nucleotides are TGTGCCAGTAGTGGGACGGGGCAGGGGAACTATGGCTACACCTTC. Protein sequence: CASSGTGQGNYGYTF. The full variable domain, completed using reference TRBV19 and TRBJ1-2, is DGGITQSPKYLFRKEGQNVTLSCEQNLNHDAMYWYRQDPGQGLRLIYYSQIVNDFQKGDIAEGYSVSREKKESFPLTVTSAQKNPTAFYLCASSGTGQGNYGYTFGSGTRLTVV.